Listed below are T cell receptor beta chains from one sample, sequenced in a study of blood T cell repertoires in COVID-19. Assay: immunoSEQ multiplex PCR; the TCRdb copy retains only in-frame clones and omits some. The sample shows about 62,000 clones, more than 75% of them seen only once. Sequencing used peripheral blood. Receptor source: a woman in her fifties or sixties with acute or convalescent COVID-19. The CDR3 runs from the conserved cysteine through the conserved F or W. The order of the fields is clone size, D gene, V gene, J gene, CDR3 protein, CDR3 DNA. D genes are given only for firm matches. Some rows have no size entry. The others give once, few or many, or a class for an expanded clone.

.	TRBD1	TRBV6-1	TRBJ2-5	CASSETPPGTGGETQYF	TGTGCCAGCAGTGAGACCCCGCCCGGGACAGGGGGAGAGACCCAGTACTTC
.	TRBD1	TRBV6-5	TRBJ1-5	CASIGQGGQPQHF	TGTGCCAGCATCGGACAGGGGGGTCAGCCCCAGCATTTT
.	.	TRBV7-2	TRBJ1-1	CASSLVHLNTEAFF	TGTGCCAGCAGCTTAGTACACCTGAACACTGAAGCTTTCTTT
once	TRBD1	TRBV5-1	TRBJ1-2	CASSLGQGAYGYTF	TGCGCCAGCAGCTTGGGACAGGGGGCCTATGGCTACACCTTC
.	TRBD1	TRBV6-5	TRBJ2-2	CASSPQGARTGELFF	TGTGCCAGCAGCCCACAGGGGGCAAGAACCGGGGAGCTGTTTTTT
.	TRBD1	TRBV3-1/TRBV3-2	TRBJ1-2	CASSQEWTGVRSYGYTF	TGTGCCAGCAGCCAAGAGTGGACAGGGGTTCGGAGCTATGGCTACACCTTC
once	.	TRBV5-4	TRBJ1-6	CASSLSGSPLHF	TGTGCCAGCAGCTTGTCGGGTTCACCCCTCCACTTT
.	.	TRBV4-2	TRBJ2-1	CASSQDYGASYNEQFF	TGTGCCAGCAGCCAAGATTATGGGGCCAGCTACAATGAGCAGTTCTTC
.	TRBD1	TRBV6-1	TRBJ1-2	CASSDRGQIYGYTF	TGTGCCAGCAGTGACCGGGGACAGATCTATGGCTACACCTTC
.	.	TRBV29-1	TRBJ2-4	CSVVFGGWEYF	TGCAGCGTTGTTTTCGGGGGTTGGGAGTACTTC
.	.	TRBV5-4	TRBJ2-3	CASSLEGGADTQYF	TGTGCCAGCAGCTTGGAGGGGGGGGCAGATACGCAGTATTTT
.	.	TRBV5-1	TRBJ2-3	CASSLGQQGDTQYF	TGCGCCAGCAGCTTGGGACAACAGGGAGATACGCAGTATTTT
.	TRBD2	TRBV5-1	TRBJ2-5	CASSSAGGPETQYF	TGCGCCAGCAGTAGTGCGGGGGGGCCGGAGACCCAGTACTTC
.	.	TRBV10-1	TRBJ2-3	CASSAVRQISPDTQYF	TGCGCCAGCAGTGCCGTTCGACAGATAAGTCCAGATACGCAGTATTTT
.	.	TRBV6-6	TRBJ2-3	CASSTPGTDTQYF	TGTGCCAGCAGCACCCCGGGCACAGATACGCAGTATTTT
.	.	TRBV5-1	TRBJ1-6	CASSANQGNNSPLHF	TGCGCCAGCAGCGCCAACCAGGGAAATAATTCACCCCTCCACTTT
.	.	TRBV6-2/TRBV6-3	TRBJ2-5	CASSRSEGLALQETQYF	TGTGCCAGCAGTCGCTCCGAGGGCCTAGCGCTCCAAGAGACCCAGTACTTC
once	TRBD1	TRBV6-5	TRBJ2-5	CASSQQGTEETQYF	TGTGCCAGCAGCCAACAGGGGACGGAAGAGACCCAGTACTTC
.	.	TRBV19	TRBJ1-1	CASSIQGNTEAFF	TGTGCCAGTAGCATACAGGGGAACACTGAAGCTTTCTTT
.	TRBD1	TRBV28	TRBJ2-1	CASSLFSGTGSYNEQFF	TGTGCCAGCAGTTTATTTTCCGGGACAGGGTCCTACAATGAGCAGTTCTTC
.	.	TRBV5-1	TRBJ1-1	CASSPGQRPMNTEAFF	TGCGCCAGCAGCCCAGGACAGAGACCCATGAACACTGAAGCTTTCTTT
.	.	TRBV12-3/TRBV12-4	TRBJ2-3	CASNSLTADTQYF	TGTGCCAGCAACTCCCTTACCGCAGATACGCAGTATTTT
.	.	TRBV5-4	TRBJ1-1	CASSLRGRANTEAFF	TGTGCCAGCAGCTTGCGTGGCAGGGCGAACACTGAAGCTTTCTTT
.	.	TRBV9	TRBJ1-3	CASSVELTVTSGNTIYF	TGTGCCAGCAGCGTAGAATTGACAGTTACGTCTGGAAACACCATATATTTT
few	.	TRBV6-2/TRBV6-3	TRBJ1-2	CASSLWDTFYGYTF	TGTGCCAGCAGCCTCTGGGACACCTTCTATGGCTACACCTTC
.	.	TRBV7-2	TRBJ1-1	CATSPLGGTEAFF	TGTGCGACTTCCCCACTCGGCGGCACTGAAGCTTTCTTT
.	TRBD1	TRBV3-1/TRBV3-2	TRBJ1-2	CASSPGTGGFSGYTF	TGTGCCAGCAGCCCCGGGACAGGGGGCTTTAGTGGCTACACCTTC
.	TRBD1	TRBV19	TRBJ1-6	CASSTRTGAHNSPLHF	TGTGCCAGTAGTACTCGGACAGGGGCCCATAATTCACCCCTCCACTTT
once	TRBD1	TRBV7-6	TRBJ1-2	CASSRQTGVNYGYTF	TGTGCCAGCAGCCGCCAGACAGGGGTAAACTATGGCTACACCTTC
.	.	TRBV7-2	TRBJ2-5	CASSLGGTQETQYF	TGTGCCAGCAGCTTAGGGGGGACTCAAGAGACCCAGTACTTC
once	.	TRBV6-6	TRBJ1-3	CASSFEGVSGNTIYF	TGTGCCAGCAGTTTCGAAGGAGTCTCTGGAAACACCATATATTTT
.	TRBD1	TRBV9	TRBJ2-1	CASSASGGALNEQFF	TGTGCCAGCAGCGCGTCAGGGGGCGCACTAAATGAGCAGTTCTTC
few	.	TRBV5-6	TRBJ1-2	CASSRGQSEGYTF	TGTGCCAGCAGCCGGGGACAATCTGAAGGCTACACCTTC
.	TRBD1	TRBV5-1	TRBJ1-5	CASSSGQGNNQPQHF	TGCGCCAGCAGCTCGGGACAGGGGAACAATCAGCCCCAGCATTTT
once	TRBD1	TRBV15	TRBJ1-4	CATSRTIQGIGEKLFF	TGTGCCACCAGCAGGACGATACAGGGGATCGGTGAAAAACTGTTTTTT
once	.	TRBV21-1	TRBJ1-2	CASSKEGTGVNYGYTF	TGTGCCAGCAGCAAAGAGGGGACAGGGGTCAACTATGGCTACACCTTC
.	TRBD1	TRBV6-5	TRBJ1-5	CASRKTGGYQPQHF	TGTGCCAGCAGGAAGACAGGGGGCTATCAGCCCCAGCATTTT
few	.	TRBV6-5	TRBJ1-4	CASSYSGGHEKLFF	TGTGCCAGCAGTTACTCCGGGGGGCATGAAAAACTGTTTTTT
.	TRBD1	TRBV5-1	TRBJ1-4	CASSPADGQGEKLFF	TGCGCCAGCAGCCCCGCTGATGGACAGGGCGAAAAACTGTTTTTT
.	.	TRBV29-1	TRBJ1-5	CSVDFSTTGEGPQHF	TGCAGCGTTGACTTTTCTACGACAGGAGAGGGTCCCCAGCATTTT
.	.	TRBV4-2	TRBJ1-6	CASSQDGRGTNSPLHF	TGTGCCAGCAGCCAAGACGGGAGGGGCACAAATTCACCCCTCCACTTT
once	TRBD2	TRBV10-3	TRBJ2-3	CTVAREKTDTQYF	TGTACTGTTGCGCGGGAGAAGACAGATACGCAGTATTTT
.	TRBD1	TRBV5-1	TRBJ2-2	CASSLGQGSTGELFF	TGCGCCAGCAGCCTAGGACAGGGAAGTACCGGGGAGCTGTTTTTT
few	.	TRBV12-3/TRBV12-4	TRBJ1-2	CASRAQGTYGYTF	TGTGCCAGCAGGGCGCAGGGGACCTATGGCTACACCTTC
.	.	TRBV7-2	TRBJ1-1	CASSPGGMRVHTEAFF	TGTGCCAGCAGTCCCGGGGGGATGAGGGTACACACTGAAGCTTTCTTT
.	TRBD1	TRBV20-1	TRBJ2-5	CSASWDRSYQETQYF	TGCAGTGCTAGTTGGGACAGAAGCTACCAAGAGACCCAGTACTTC
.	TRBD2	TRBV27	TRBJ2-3	CASKLPGLRADTQYF	TGTGCCAGCAAACTTCCGGGACTACGAGCAGATACGCAGTATTTT
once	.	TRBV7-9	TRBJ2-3	CASSSRQTLTDTQYF	TGTGCCAGCAGCTCCCGACAGACCCTCACAGATACGCAGTATTTT
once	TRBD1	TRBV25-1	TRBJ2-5	CASSDQDRARRETQYF	TGTGCCAGCAGTGACCAGGACAGGGCGAGGCGAGAGACCCAGTACTTC
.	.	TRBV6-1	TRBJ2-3	CASSALTGSGTDTQYF	TGTGCCAGCAGTGCTCTCACGGGTAGCGGCACAGATACGCAGTATTTT
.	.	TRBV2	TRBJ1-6	CASSEAQTLSSPLHF	TGTGCCAGCAGTGAAGCGCAGACTTTGAGTTCACCCCTCCACTTT
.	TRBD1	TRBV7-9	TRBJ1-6	CASTDQQGHPHYNSPLHF	TGTGCCAGCACCGATCAACAGGGGCATCCGCACTATAATTCACCCCTCCACTTT
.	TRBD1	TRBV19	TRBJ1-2	CASSIAAGGPGYTF	TGTGCCAGTAGTATAGCGGCAGGGGGCCCTGGCTACACCTTC
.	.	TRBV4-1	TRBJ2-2	CASSQEIRAGELFF	TGCGCCAGCAGCCAGGAAATCAGGGCCGGGGAGCTGTTTTTT
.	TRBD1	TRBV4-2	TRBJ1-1	CASSQGATGEAEAFF	TGTGCCAGCAGCCAAGGGGCGACAGGGGAGGCAGAAGCTTTCTTT